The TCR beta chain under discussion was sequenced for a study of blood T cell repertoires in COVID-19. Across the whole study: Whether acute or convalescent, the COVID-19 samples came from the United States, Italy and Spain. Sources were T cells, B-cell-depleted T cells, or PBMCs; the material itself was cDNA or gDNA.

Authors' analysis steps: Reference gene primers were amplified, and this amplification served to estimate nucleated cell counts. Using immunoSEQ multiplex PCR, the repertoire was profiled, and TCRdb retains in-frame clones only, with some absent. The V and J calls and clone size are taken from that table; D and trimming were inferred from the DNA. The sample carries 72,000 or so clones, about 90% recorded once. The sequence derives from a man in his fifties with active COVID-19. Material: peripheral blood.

CDR3 amino acids: CASSLGGGGTDTQYF. The DNA of the CDR3 is TGTGCCAGCAGCCTGGGCGGCGGGGGCACAGATACGCAGTATTTT. The chain combines TRBV3-1 (or the pseudogene TRBV3-2) with TRBJ2-3; perhaps TRBD2 as D (6 bases). The CDR3 is made up of 15 amino acids. V was cut by 4 bases and J by 1 base, with 12 bases left in between. Germline V gene data show CDR1 as LGHDT and CDR2 as YNNKEL (reference sequence).